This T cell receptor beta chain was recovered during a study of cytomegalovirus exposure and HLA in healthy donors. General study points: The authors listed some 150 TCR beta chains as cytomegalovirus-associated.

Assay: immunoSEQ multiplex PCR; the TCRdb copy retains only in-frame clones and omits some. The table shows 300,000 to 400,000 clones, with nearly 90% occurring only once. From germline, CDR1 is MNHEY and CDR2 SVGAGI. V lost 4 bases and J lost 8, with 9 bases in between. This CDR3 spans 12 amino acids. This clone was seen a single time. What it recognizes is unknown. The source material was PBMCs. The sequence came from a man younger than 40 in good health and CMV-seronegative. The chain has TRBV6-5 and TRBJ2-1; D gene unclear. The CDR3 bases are TGTGCCAGCAGTTCAGGCATGGATGAGCAGTTCTTC. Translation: CASSSGMDEQFF.